This T cell receptor (beta chain) was sequenced during a study of OX40 agonist ivuxolimab in advanced cancers. Generated by immunoSEQ multiplex PCR, the TCRdb table keeps only in-frame clones and is missing some. The profile shows approximately 90,000 clones, less than 95% of them singletons. The clonotype originates from an adult with an advanced solid tumor such as melanoma, head and neck, liver or kidney cancer. This sample comprised CD4+ or CD8+ T cells sorted from blood, obtained in a trial of the OX40 agonist ivuxolimab.

The chain's CDR3 is CASSFSQGGTDTQYF. Here the CDR3 DNA reads TGCGCCAGCAGCTTCTCCCAGGGTGGCACAGATACGCAGTATTTT. This chain uses TRBV5-1 with TRBJ2-3; TRBD1 might be the D (5 bases). The CDR3 covers 15 residues. The germline V gene has CDR1 SGHRS and CDR2 YFSETQ. Trimming removed 2 bases at V and 1 base at J, with 11 bases between.